This TCR beta chain came from a study of blood T cell repertoires in COVID-19. The overall study: Acute and convalescent COVID-19 specimens originated in the United States, Italy and Spain. PBMCs, B-cell-depleted T cells, or T cells provided the cDNA or gDNA that made up the material.

Original handling: Nucleated cell counts were estimated from reference gene primer amplification. Measured with immunoSEQ multiplex PCR; TCRdb has only the in-frame clones, and not every one. That table gives V, J and clone size, and the DNA gave D and trimming. The sample shows about 110,000 clones, 70% to 90% of them seen only once. CDR1 SGHVS and CDR2 FQNEAQ come from the germline V gene. V was shortened by 5 bases and J by 0 bases, with 19 bases between the two germline ends. The CDR3 contains 17 residues. The sample comprised peripheral blood. The chain carries TRBV7-8 and TRBJ1-1; possibly TRBD1 for D (5 bases). This clonotype was sampled from a man aged 50 to 60 with active or convalescent COVID-19. CDR3 coding DNA: TGTGCCAGCAGCCCCCACAGGTTGGCGGGGGTGAACACTGAAGCTTTCTTT. This gives the protein CASSPHRLAGVNTEAFF.